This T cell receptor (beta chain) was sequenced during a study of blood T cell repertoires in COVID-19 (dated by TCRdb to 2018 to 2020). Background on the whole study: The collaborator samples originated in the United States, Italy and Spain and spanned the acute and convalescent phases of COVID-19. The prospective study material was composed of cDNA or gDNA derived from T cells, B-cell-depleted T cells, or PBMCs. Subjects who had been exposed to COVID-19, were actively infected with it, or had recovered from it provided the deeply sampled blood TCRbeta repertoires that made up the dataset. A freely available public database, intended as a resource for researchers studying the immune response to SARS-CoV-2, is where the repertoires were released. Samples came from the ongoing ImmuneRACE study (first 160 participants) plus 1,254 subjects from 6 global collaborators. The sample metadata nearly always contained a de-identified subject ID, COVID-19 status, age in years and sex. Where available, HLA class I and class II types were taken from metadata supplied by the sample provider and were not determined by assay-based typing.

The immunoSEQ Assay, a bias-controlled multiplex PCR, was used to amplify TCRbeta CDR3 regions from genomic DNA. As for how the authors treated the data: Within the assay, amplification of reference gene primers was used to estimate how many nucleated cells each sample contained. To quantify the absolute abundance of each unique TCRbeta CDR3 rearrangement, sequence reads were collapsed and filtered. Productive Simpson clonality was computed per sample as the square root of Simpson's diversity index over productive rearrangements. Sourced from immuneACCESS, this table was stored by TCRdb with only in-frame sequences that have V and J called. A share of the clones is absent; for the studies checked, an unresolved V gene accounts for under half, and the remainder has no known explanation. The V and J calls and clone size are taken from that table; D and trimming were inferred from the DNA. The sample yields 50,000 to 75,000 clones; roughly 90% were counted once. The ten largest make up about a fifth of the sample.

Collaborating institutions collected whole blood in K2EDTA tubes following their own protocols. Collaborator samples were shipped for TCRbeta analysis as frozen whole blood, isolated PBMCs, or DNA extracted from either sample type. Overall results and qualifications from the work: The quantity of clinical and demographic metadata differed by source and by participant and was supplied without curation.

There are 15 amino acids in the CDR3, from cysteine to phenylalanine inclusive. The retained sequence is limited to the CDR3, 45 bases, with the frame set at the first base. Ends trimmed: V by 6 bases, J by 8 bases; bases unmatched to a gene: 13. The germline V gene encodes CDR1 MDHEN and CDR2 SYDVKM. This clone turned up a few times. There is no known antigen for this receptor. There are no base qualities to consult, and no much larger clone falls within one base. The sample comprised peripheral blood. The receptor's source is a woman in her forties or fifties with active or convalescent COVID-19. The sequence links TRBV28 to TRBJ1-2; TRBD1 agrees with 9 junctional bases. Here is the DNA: TGTGCCAGCAGCCCCCGGGACAGGGTCTTGGGGGGCTACACCTTC. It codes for CASSPRDRVLGGYTF.